The sequence of this T cell receptor (beta chain) was determined in a study of blood T cell repertoires in COVID-19. At the level of the study: T cells, B-cell-depleted T cells, or PBMCs supplied cDNA or gDNA.

Per the authors' pipeline: Nucleated cell number was recorded as an estimate derived from reference gene primer amplification. Using immunoSEQ multiplex PCR, the repertoire was profiled, and TCRdb retains in-frame clones only, with some absent. V, J and clone size are taken as reported in that table, and D and trimming were inferred from the DNA itself. This repertoire shows about 140,000 clones, around 90% found once; its top ten account for approximately 1.8%. The sequenced sample consisted of peripheral blood. This clonotype originated in a man aged 65 to 85 with acute or convalescent COVID-19.

CDR3 nucleotide sequence: TGTGCCAGCAGCCCGATAGGACAGGTCGGGCGTAACGAGCAGTACTTC. As protein: CASSPIGQVGRNEQYF. The chain is built from TRBV7-9 and TRBJ2-7; 7 bases align to TRBD1. The CDR3 length is 16 residues. Germline CDR1 is SEHNR and CDR2 is FQNEAQ (reference sequence). Unmatched junction bases numbered 15, after V lost 5 bases and J lost 5 bases. Full variable domain (missing parts from reference TRBV7-9 and TRBJ2-7): DTGVSQNPRHKITKRGQNVTFRCDPISEHNRLYWYRQTLGQGPEFLTYFQNEAQLEKSRLLSDRFSAERPKGSFSTLEIQRTEQGDSAMYLCASSPIGQVGRNEQYFGPGTRLTVT.